The 31 T cell receptor beta chains reported below all come from one sample, sequenced in a study of early T cells in non-severe SARS-CoV-2 infection. TCRdb processed the 5' RACE reads anew with MiXCR; each CDR3 protein has one entry. The sample yields 30,000 to 40,000 distinct CDR3 sequences, 9% to 9.5% seen once. Sequenced input: whole blood. Receptors were obtained from an adult who was a healthcare worker with PCR-confirmed SARS-CoV-2 infection or an uninfected control (not recorded which).

The rearrangement links TRBV11-3 to TRBJ1-1; TRBD1 matches at 8 bases. V shed 5 bases and J 4 bases; nucleotides not matched to a gene: 9. This CDR3 has 15 residues. Germline loops: CDR1 SGHNT, CDR2 YENEEA. CDR3 nucleotides: TGTGCCAGCAGCCAAAGGACAGGGAGCGTCACTGAAGCTTTCTTT. Residues: CASSQRTGSVTEAFF.

The table lists this clonotype with a few counts. The V gene is TRBV29-1, the J gene TRBJ1-2; D perhaps matches TRBD1 (5 bases). The germline V gene has CDR1 SQVTM and CDR2 ANQGSEA. The CDR3 covers 11 residues. V was pared by 5 bases and J by 6 bases, with 10 bases between. The CDR3 region is CSVTQVNGYTF. Here the CDR3 DNA reads TGCAGCGTTACACAGGTGAATGGCTACACCTTC.

Ten or more counts support this clonotype. CDR3 in amino acids: CASSPLGGDSYNEQFF. DNA for the CDR3: TGTGCCAGCAGCCCGCTGGGCGGGGACTCCTACAATGAGCAGTTCTTC. The chain uses TRBV9 and TRBJ2-1; tentatively, D is TRBD2 (6 bases). This CDR3 is 16 amino acids long. The germline V gene has CDR1 SGDLS and CDR2 YYNGEE. V was trimmed by 4 bases and J by 0 bases, leaving 14 bases between them.

This clonotype was detected ten times or more. V gene TRBV7-6 combines with J gene TRBJ1-6; D is unresolved. Trimming left V 3 bases short and J 8 bases short, with 14 bases between. CDR1 and CDR2 from the germline V gene are SGHVS and FNYEAQ. The CDR3 loop spans 15 amino acids. In nucleotides, the CDR3 is TGTGCCAGCAGCTTGGCTGATCGTTGGGATTCACCCCTCCACTTT. Its translation is CASSLADRWDSPLHF.

This clonotype was seen ten or more times. This chain connects TRBV12-3 or TRBV12-4 to TRBJ2-2; 8 bases are a match to TRBD2. This CDR3 comprises 14 residues. The J segment lost 6 bases and the V segment lost 7 bases, leaving 7 bases of the junction unmatched. The CDR3: CASNSGVDAGELFF. The CDR3 DNA sequence: TGTGCCAGCAATAGCGGGGTAGATGCCGGGGAGCTGTTTTTT.

The chain joins TRBV11-2 to TRBJ1-1; no clear D gene. From germline, CDR1 is SGHAT and CDR2 FQNNGV. The ends were cut back, 6 bases at V and 4 bases at J, with 12 bases in the middle. This CDR3 has 13 amino acids. The CDR3 loop reads CASSHPKTTEAFF. CDR3 DNA: TGTGCCAGCAGTCACCCCAAGACCACTGAAGCTTTCTTT.

This clonotype appeared many times. CDR3 loop: CASSLTGGGTGELFF. In nucleotides, the CDR3 is TGTGCCAGCAGCTTGACGGGTGGCGGGACCGGGGAGCTGTTTTTT. This sequence joins TRBV7-8 and TRBJ2-2; D might be TRBD2 (5 bases). Between the trimmed V and J ends, which lost 3 bases and 5 bases, there was a span of 13 bases. This CDR3 spans 15 amino acids. Germline V gives CDR1 SGHVS, CDR2 FQNEAQ. Together with reference TRBV7-8 and TRBJ2-2, the CDR3 gives the full variable domain: GAGVSQSPRYKVAKRGQDVALRCDPISGHVSLFWYQQALGQGPEFLTYFQNEAQLDKSGLPSDRFFAERPEGSVSTLKIQRTQQEDSAVYLCASSLTGGGTGELFFGEGSRLTVL.

This clonotype has a count of ten or more. This chain connects TRBV6-1 to TRBJ1-1; perhaps TRBD1 as D (5 bases). The CDR3 totals 15 residues. V was cut by 6 bases and J by 0 bases, with 14 bases left in between. Germline CDR1 and CDR2: MNHNS and SASEGT. CDR3 nucleotides: TGTGCCAGCAGAGGCTTAGGGGCGATGAACACTGAAGCTTTCTTT. Residues: CASRGLGAMNTEAFF.

The chain uses TRBV7-9 and TRBJ2-7, with TRBD2 matching over 7 bases. The ends lost 4 bases at V and 6 bases at J; junction bases unmatched: 9. Looked up from germline, CDR1 is SEHNR and CDR2 is FQNEAQ (reference sequence). The CDR3 runs to 14 residues. The chain's CDR3 is CASSSGLDVGEQYF. For the CDR3, the DNA is TGTGCCAGCAGCTCCGGACTAGATGTCGGCGAGCAGTACTTC.

This clonotype was recorded many times. For the CDR3, the DNA is TGTGCCAGCAGCCTGGGGGGGGGCACAGATACGCAGTATTTT. Translated, it gives CASSLGGGTDTQYF. The gene calls are TRBV5-4 and TRBJ2-3, with TRBD2 matching over 7 bases. The germline V gene encodes CDR1 SGHNT and CDR2 YYREEE (reference sequence). V lost 4 bases, J lost 1 base, and 3 bases stayed unmatched. This CDR3 is built from 14 residues.

This clonotype has a count of ten or more. This rearrangement joins TRBV5-5 to TRBJ1-5, with D unclear. The CDR3 covers 15 residues. Germline V lookup: CDR1 SGHKS, CDR2 YYEKEE (reference sequence). The V end lost 4 bases, the J end lost 0 bases, and 11 bases lay between the germline ends. CDR3: CASSHNAGSNQPQHF. The CDR3 bases are TGTGCCAGCAGCCATAATGCAGGTAGCAATCAGCCCCAGCATTTT. Based on the CDR3 plus reference TRBV5-5 and TRBJ1-5, the full variable domain is DAGVTQSPTHLIKTRGQQVTLRCSPISGHKSVSWYQQVLGQGPQFIFQYYEKEERGRGNFPDRFSARQFPNYSSELNVNALLLGDSALYLCASSHNAGSNQPQHFGDGTRLSIL.

This clonotype was detected many times. J is TRBJ2-7 and V is TRBV4-3, with no clear D. Germline loops: CDR1 LGHNA, CDR2 YSLEER. V lost 0 bases and J 0 bases, leaving 6 bases between the germline ends. There are 14 residues in the CDR3. The CDR3 sequence: CASSQDRLSYEQYF. Written as DNA, the CDR3 is TGCGCCAGCAGCCAAGACAGGCTCTCCTACGAGCAGTACTTC.

This clonotype was seen only a few times. This sequence joins TRBV7-2 and TRBJ2-1; D tentatively fits TRBD1 or TRBD2 (6 bases each). The ends were cut back, 5 bases at V and 7 bases at J, with 18 bases in the middle. From germline, CDR1 is SGHTA and CDR2 FQGNSA. The CDR3 consists of 15 residues. The CDR3 spells CASSLERGRFNEQFF. For the CDR3, the DNA is TGTGCCAGCAGCCTAGAGAGGGGGAGGTTTAATGAGCAGTTCTTC.

This clonotype has ten or more counts. The chain carries TRBV5-6 and TRBJ1-6; D perhaps matches TRBD1 (6 bases). Germline CDR1 is SGHDT and CDR2 is YYEEEE. V lost 0 bases, J lost 4 bases, and 11 bases lay in between. The CDR3 sequence is 16 residues long. The CDR3 sequence is CASSLETGLYNSPLHF. In DNA, the CDR3 is TGTGCCAGCAGCTTGGAGACAGGACTTTATAATTCACCCCTCCACTTT.

This clonotype is categorized as medium-sized. This sequence joins TRBV6-5 and TRBJ2-2; 8 bases are a match to TRBD1. CDR3 length: 18 amino acids. J gave up 1 base and V 4 bases, and 11 bases lay outside the gene matches. Germline CDR1 reads MNHEY; CDR2 reads SVGAGI. The DNA of the CDR3 is TGTGCCAGCAGTTCTTCACGCCCCGGGACAGGGAACACCGGGGAGCTGTTTTTT. Protein sequence: CASSSSRPGTGNTGELFF.

Points on this clonotype: The junction and the germline gene differ at one end; a read error may be behind it. The chain is built from TRBV6-6 and TRBJ2-2; D uncertain. The CDR3 has 15 amino acids. Germline V gives CDR1 MNHNY, CDR2 SVGAGI (reference sequence). CDR3 DNA: TGTGCCAACAGTTACCCACGCGCGAACACCGGGGAGCTGTTTTTT. It yields the protein CANSYPRANTGELFF.

V and J are TRBV21-1 and TRBJ2-3; the DNA was not used to check the table's D call, TRBD2. TRBV21-1 is given as a pseudogene. The CDR3 is made up of 14 amino acids. The CDR3 here is CASSRLARAYTQYF. The CDR3 DNA is TGTGCCAGCAGTCGACTAGCCCGCGCATATACGCAGTATTTT.

This clonotype was picked up many times. The gene calls are TRBV23-1 and TRBJ2-1; the match to TRBD1 covers 8 bases. TRBV23-1 has ORF status, its function being uncertain. The CDR3 loop spans 15 amino acids. V lost 10 bases to trimming and J lost 3 bases; unmatched junction nucleotides: 11. CDR3 amino acids: CATPSRTGIYNEQFF. The CDR3, as DNA: TGCGCCACCCCCTCCCGGACAGGGATCTACAATGAGCAGTTCTTC.

This chain connects TRBV20-1 to TRBJ2-5, with D possibly being TRBD1 (6 bases). CDR3 length: 14 residues. Trimming shortened V by 1 base and J by 5 bases, and 14 bases separated the two germline ends. The V gene's germline CDR1 is DFQATT and CDR2 SNEGSKA (reference sequence). CDR3 in DNA: TGCAGTGCTAGAGCCCTGGTAGGGGGTGAGACCCAGTACTTC. Protein sequence: CSARALVGGETQYF.

This chain uses TRBV7-2 with TRBJ2-2; D not certain. The CDR3 spans 15 residues. Germline V gene data show CDR1 as SGHTA and CDR2 as FQGNSA. Trimming left V 2 bases short and J 5 bases short, with 12 bases between. CDR3 sequence (DNA): TGTGCCAGCAGCTTAATGAATTTAGGGACCGGGGAGCTGTTTTTT. Residues: CASSLMNLGTGELFF.

This clonotype was picked up many times. The genes are TRBV7-8 and TRBJ1-5; D is uncertain. Germline V gene data show CDR1 as SGHVS and CDR2 as FQNEAQ. This CDR3 region has 14 residues. Trimming cost V 2 bases and J 3 bases, with 8 bases left between them. The CDR3 is CASSLSRINQPQHF. The CDR3 DNA is TGTGCCAGCAGCTTAAGCAGAATCAATCAGCCCCAGCATTTT.

The rearrangement links TRBV9 to TRBJ1-6, with D possibly matching TRBD1 (5 bases). Germline CDR1 is SGDLS and CDR2 is YYNGEE. V lost 4 bases and J lost 10, with 15 bases in between. CDR3 length equals 14 residues. The CDR3 region has the DNA TGTGCCAGCAGCCCCCCCGGACAAGGCTCACCCCTCCACTTT. It codes for CASSPPGQGSPLHF.

V gene TRBV29-1 combines with J gene TRBJ1-4; no clear D gene. Trimming pared 6 bases from V and 3 bases from J, leaving 14 bases between. The CDR3 is made up of 14 amino acids. Germline CDR1 and CDR2: SQVTM and ANQGSEA. The CDR3 loop reads CSVAPEKANEKLFF. In DNA form, the CDR3 reads TGCAGCGTCGCCCCGGAGAAAGCTAATGAAAAACTGTTTTTT.

The chain has TRBV4-3 and TRBJ2-7; 8 bases fit TRBD1. Germline assignment: CDR1 LGHNA and CDR2 YSLEER. The V gene end was trimmed by 3 bases and the J gene end by 2 bases; junction bases not matched to a gene: 6. The CDR3 length is 15 residues. CDR3 protein: CASSQDGRGPYEQYF. CDR3 DNA sequence: TGCGCCAGCAGCCAGGATGGCAGGGGGCCCTACGAGCAGTACTTC.

In its sample, this clonotype was seen many times. This chain joins TRBV12-5 and TRBJ2-2; no clear D gene. This CDR3 spans 17 amino acids. CDR1 and CDR2 (germline): LGHNT, FRNRAP. The V gene lost 7 bases and the J gene lost 4 bases, with 22 bases spanning the gap. CDR3 region: CASAPPRGQVSTGELFF. The CDR3 DNA is TGTGCTAGTGCCCCCCCGCGTGGTCAGGTCTCCACCGGGGAGCTGTTTTTT.

In its sample, this clonotype was seen many times. The chain has TRBV7-6 and TRBJ2-5, with TRBD1 matching 8 bases. This CDR3 has 13 amino acids. The V gene's germline CDR1 is SGHVS and CDR2 FNYEAQ. The V segment lost 3 bases and the J segment 4 bases; nucleotides outside the gene matches: 1. The CDR3 DNA is TGTGCCAGCAGCTTCACAGGGGGAGAGACCCAGTACTTC. Translating gives CASSFTGGETQYF.

The J gene is TRBJ1-2, the V gene TRBV7-2; TRBD1 aligns across 8 bases. J lost 7 bases, V lost 5 bases, and 9 bases had no gene match. This CDR3 is 14 amino acids long. Germline V lookup: CDR1 SGHTA, CDR2 FQGNSA. The chain's CDR3 is CASSQGRGRFGYTF. CDR3 nucleotides: TGTGCCAGCAGCCAAGGCAGGGGGCGGTTTGGCTACACCTTC.

This clonotype was observed at least ten times. J is TRBJ2-1 and V is TRBV7-9, with a possible D match to TRBD2 (5 bases). Trimming took 7 bases from V and 15 from J, leaving 22 bases between them. CDR3 length: 13 residues. CDR1 is SEHNR and CDR2 is FQNEAQ in the germline V gene (reference sequence). CDR3 sequence: CASTQPDYISTFF. The DNA for the CDR3 is TGTGCCAGCACCCAACCCGACTATATTAGTACGTTCTTC.

This clonotype showed up just a few times. This chain connects TRBV12-5 to TRBJ1-3; the D gene is possibly TRBD1 (5 bases). There are 14 residues in the CDR3. V lost 6 bases, J lost 4 bases, and 13 bases lay in between. Germline CDR1 is LGHNT and CDR2 is FRNRAP. The CDR3: CASGPPGRGNTIYF. In DNA form, the CDR3 reads TGTGCTAGTGGCCCCCCAGGGAGGGGAAACACCATATATTTT.

The chain carries TRBV9 and TRBJ1-5; D not resolved. The CDR3 contains 14 residues. The germline V and J ends were trimmed by 0 bases and 7 bases, with 11 bases remaining between them. Germline V gene lookup returns CDR1 SGDLS and CDR2 YYNGEE. In nucleotides, the CDR3 is TGTGCCAGCAGCGTAGCTGGGGAGAAGCAGCCCCAGCATTTT. Protein sequence: CASSVAGEKQPQHF. Full variable domain (rest looked up from reference TRBV9 and TRBJ1-5): DSGVTQTPKHLITATGQRVTLRCSPRSGDLSVYWYQQSLDQGLQFLIQYYNGEERAKGNILERFSAQQFPDLHSELNLSSLELGDSALYFCASSVAGEKQPQHFGDGTRLSIL.

This clonotype was observed a handful of times. J is TRBJ2-3 and V is TRBV9; 7 nucleotides line up with TRBD2. The CDR3 length is 16 residues. With V trimmed by 0 bases and J by 4 bases, 8 bases remained unmatched. In germline, CDR1 is SGDLS, CDR2 YYNGEE. The CDR3 reads CASSVAGRGGADTQYF. The CDR3 coding sequence is TGTGCCAGCAGCGTAGCGGGGAGGGGCGGAGCAGATACGCAGTATTTT.